Below are 25 T cell receptor beta chains sequenced from a single sample in a study of blood T cell repertoires in COVID-19. Measured with immunoSEQ multiplex PCR; TCRdb has only the in-frame clones, and not every one. The data contain 250,000 to 300,000 clones, around 90% of them seen just once; the ten biggest clones take up 2.2%. Sequencing used peripheral blood. These receptors were collected from a woman aged 50 to 60 who had recovered from COVID-19.

The V call is TRBV28, the J call TRBJ2-1, with a possible D match to TRBD2 (6 bases). This CDR3 spans 14 amino acids. The germline V and J ends were trimmed by 6 bases and 10 bases, with 19 bases remaining between them. Germline V CDR1 and CDR2: MDHEN, SYDVKM. The CDR3 is CASSPTLGLSEQFF. The CDR3 coding sequence is TGTGCCAGCAGCCCCACCTTGGGACTTAGCGAGCAGTTCTTC.

This clone was found once. The CDR3 region has the DNA TGTGCCAGCAGTCTCATTGGACTGTACAATGAGCAGTTCTTC. Encoded protein: CASSLIGLYNEQFF. The V call is TRBV6-2 or TRBV6-3, the J call TRBJ2-1; tentatively, D is TRBD2 (5 bases). The CDR3 is made up of 14 amino acids. Trimming took off 5 bases at V and 4 bases at J, with 12 bases between the two ends. The germline CDR1 and CDR2 sequences are MNHEY and SVGEGT.

Only a few counts were recorded for this clone. This chain links TRBV5-1 with TRBJ2-2; 8 nucleotides line up with TRBD2. The trim removed 0 bases at V and 4 bases at J, leaving 2 bases unmatched. Germline lookup yields CDR1 SGHRS and CDR2 YFSETQ. The CDR3 is 15 amino acids. DNA for the CDR3: TGCGCCAGCAGCTTGGCCGGGGGGGCCACCGGGGAGCTGTTTTTT. Its protein product is CASSLAGGATGELFF.

The V call is TRBV19, the J call TRBJ1-1, with TRBD1 matching 12 bases. Trimming removed 3 bases from V and 4 bases from J; junction bases left unmatched: 9. The CDR3 is 17 residues long. Germline V CDR1 and CDR2: LNHDA, SQIVND (reference sequence). CDR3 nucleotides: TGTGCCAGTAGTATTGAGTTCCGGGACAGGGGGCCCACTGAAGCTTTCTTT. Translating gives CASSIEFRDRGPTEAFF.

The CDR3, as DNA: TGTGCCAGCAGTTTGGGCAGGGAGAACACTGAAGCTTTCTTT. Translation gives CASSLGRENTEAFF. V and J are TRBV27 and TRBJ1-1; TRBD1 is a possible D gene (5 bases). The germline V and J ends were trimmed by 3 bases and 1 base, with 9 bases remaining between them. The CDR3 loop spans 14 amino acids. CDR1 is MNHEY and CDR2 is SMNVEV in the germline V gene (reference sequence).

V and J are TRBV3-1 (or the pseudogene TRBV3-2) and TRBJ1-1; D is undetermined. Trimming removed 0 bases from V and 4 bases from J, with 12 bases in between. The CDR3 length is 15 residues. Germline CDR1 and CDR2: LGHDT and YNNKEL (reference sequence). CDR3 loop: CASSQERRGSTEAFF. The CDR3 DNA reads as TGTGCCAGCAGCCAAGAAAGGCGAGGCTCCACTGAAGCTTTCTTT.

The chain combines TRBV19 with TRBJ1-2, with unresolved D. Germline V CDR1 and CDR2: LNHDA, SQIVND (reference sequence). V was cut by 3 bases and J by 0 bases, with 8 bases left in between. CDR3 length: 14 amino acids. CDR3 region: CASSMYQTNYGYTF. CDR3 bases: TGTGCCAGTAGTATGTATCAGACTAACTATGGCTACACCTTC.

The chain is built from TRBV4-2 and TRBJ2-3; 10 nucleotides align to TRBD2. Germline CDR1 LGHNA, CDR2 YNFKEQ. V dropped 0 bases and J dropped 3; count of bases not matched to a gene: 9. The CDR3 totals 18 residues. The CDR3 coding sequence is TGTGCCAGCAGCCAAGATGGGGCTAGCGGGAGTCCTACAGATACGCAGTATTTT. Residues: CASSQDGASGSPTDTQYF.

V usage is TRBV6-2 or TRBV6-3 and J usage is TRBJ2-7, with D tentatively TRBD1 (6 bases). The CDR3 totals 15 residues. The V gene's germline CDR1 is MNHEY and CDR2 SVGEGT. Deletions cut 5 bases from V and 7 bases from J, with 21 bases between. The CDR3 nucleotides read TGTGCCAGCAGTATCGGGACACTGTGGCCCAGGGAGCAGTACTTC. Its translation is CASSIGTLWPREQYF.

The chain employs TRBV30 and TRBJ1-2, with D possibly matching TRBD1 (5 bases). This CDR3 spans 14 amino acids. V was cut by 4 bases and J by 6 bases, with 18 bases left in between. CDR1 GTSNPN and CDR2 SVGIG come from the germline V gene (reference sequence). In DNA, the CDR3 is TGTGCCTGGACCCCTCTGGGGGGGTTAGATGGCTACACCTTC. This codes for CAWTPLGGLDGYTF.

The chain combines TRBV5-1 with TRBJ1-4; 9 bases match TRBD1. In germline, CDR1 is SGHRS, CDR2 YFSETQ. CDR3 length: 16 residues. V shed 4 bases and J 1 base; nucleotides not matched to a gene: 5. CDR3 DNA sequence: TGCGCCAGCAGCAAGACGGGACAGGGAACTAATGAAAAACTGTTTTTT. Its protein product is CASSKTGQGTNEKLFF. Full variable domain (missing parts from reference TRBV5-1 and TRBJ1-4): KAGVTQTPRYLIKTRGQQVTLSCSPISGHRSVSWYQQTPGQGLQFLFEYFSETQRNKGNFPGRFSGRQFSNSRSEMNVSTLELGDSALYLCASSKTGQGTNEKLFFGSGTQLSVL.

The chain carries TRBV5-1 and TRBJ2-3; D not resolved. Germline values: CDR1 SGHRS, CDR2 YFSETQ. The CDR3 totals 13 residues. Trimming took off 4 bases at V and 4 bases at J, with 10 bases between the two ends. The chain's CDR3 is CASSPSIADTQYF. The CDR3 DNA is TGCGCCAGCAGCCCGTCAATAGCAGATACGCAGTATTTT.

The chain recombines TRBV2 with TRBJ2-3, with 7 bases that match TRBD1. Trimming at V came to 8 bases and at J to 9 bases, leaving 8 bases not matched to a gene. Germline-derived CDR1 and CDR2 are SNHLY and FYNNEI. The CDR3 loop spans 12 amino acids. In DNA, the CDR3 is TGTGCCAGCGATTCTACAGGGGAAACGCAGTATTTT. This translates into CASDSTGETQYF.

This chain uses TRBV5-1 with TRBJ1-2, with TRBD1 as a possible D gene (5 bases). Germline values: CDR1 SGHRS, CDR2 YFSETQ. CDR3 length: 12 amino acids. The ends were cut back, 6 bases at V and 8 bases at J, with 14 bases in the middle. CDR3 sequence (DNA): TGCGCCAGCAAGTCCGGACAAGGAGGCTACACCTTC. Its translation: CASKSGQGGYTF.

The chain has TRBV7-3 and TRBJ2-1; weak D call: TRBD1 (5 bases). V lost 3 bases to trimming and J lost 8 bases, with 11 bases between them. Germline CDR1 is SGHTA and CDR2 is FQGTGA. This CDR3 is 13 amino acids long. The CDR3 DNA sequence: TGTGCCAGCAGCTTGAGCACAGGCCATGAGCAGTTCTTC. It codes for CASSLSTGHEQFF.

J is TRBJ1-2 and V is TRBV27; 12 positions match TRBD1. Per germline, CDR1 MNHEY and CDR2 SMNVEV (reference sequence). The trim removed 1 base at V and 2 bases at J, leaving 2 bases unmatched. This CDR3 comprises 16 residues. The CDR3, as DNA: TGTGCCAGCAGTTTATGGGGGACAGGGGGCAACTATGGCTACACCTTC. It is translated as CASSLWGTGGNYGYTF.

This clone was found a few times. The rearrangement joins TRBV6-5 to TRBJ2-1; TRBD2 aligns across 12 bases. The germline CDR1 and CDR2 sequences are MNHEY and SVGAGI. J was trimmed by 7 bases and V by 2 bases; bases with no gene match: 6. The CDR3 runs 16 residues. The CDR3 protein is CASSYTGLAGRNEQFF. CDR3 in DNA: TGTGCCAGCAGTTACACCGGACTAGCGGGAAGAAATGAGCAGTTCTTC.

This chain joins TRBV3-1 (or the pseudogene TRBV3-2) and TRBJ2-5, with D possibly matching TRBD1 (7 bases). The germline gives CDR1 LGHDT, CDR2 YNNKEL (reference sequence). This CDR3 contains 14 residues. V lost 1 base and J lost 5, with 11 bases in between. The CDR3 here is CASSQVAGGETQYF. CDR3 nucleotides: TGTGCCAGCAGCCAAGTGGCAGGGGGGGAGACCCAGTACTTC.

This clone was found once. CDR3 DNA: TGTGCCAGCAGTTTACTCCCGGGACAGACAGCCTTCTATGGCTACACCTTC. It is translated as CASSLLPGQTAFYGYTF. This sequence joins TRBV28 and TRBJ1-2; 7 nucleotides agree with TRBD1. V lost 2 bases to trimming and J lost 4 bases; unmatched junction nucleotides: 13. This CDR3 has 17 amino acids. CDR1 is MDHEN and CDR2 is SYDVKM in the germline V gene.

The chain carries TRBV12-5 and TRBJ2-7, with 10 bases fitting TRBD1. V lost 5 bases, J lost 0 bases, and 7 bases stayed unmatched. CDR1 and CDR2 (germline): LGHNT, FRNRAP. The CDR3 runs 16 residues. The CDR3 region is CASGPFGTGVSYEQYF. The DNA for the CDR3 is TGTGCTAGTGGTCCATTCGGGACAGGGGTCTCCTACGAGCAGTACTTC.

This sequence joins TRBV29-1 and TRBJ2-3, with TRBD2 as a possible D gene (5 bases). This CDR3 region has 13 residues. The germline V gene has CDR1 SQVTM and CDR2 ANQGSEA. The CDR3 region has the DNA TGCAGGGTACAGACCTCGGGAACAGATACGCAGTATTTT. Protein product: CRVQTSGTDTQYF.

This chain uses TRBV29-1 with TRBJ2-7; 14 bases are shared with TRBD2. Looked up from germline, CDR1 is SQVTM and CDR2 is ANQGSEA. This CDR3 is 16 amino acids long. Losses at the gene ends were 7 bases for V and 5 bases for J; bases not matched to a gene: 13. The DNA of the CDR3 is TGCAGCGCCACCGGGACTAGCGGGAGAATTGAGGACGAGCAGTACTTC. This gives the protein CSATGTSGRIEDEQYF.

V is TRBV21-1 and J is TRBJ2-1; the D segment call TRBD1 is taken from the table without a DNA check. TRBV21-1 is a known pseudogene. This CDR3 has 10 residues. CDR3 DNA sequence: TGTGCCAGCACCAACAATGAGCAGTTCTTC. Translation gives CASTNNEQFF.

J is TRBJ1-2 and V is TRBV5-5; tentatively, D is TRBD1 (6 bases). Looked up from germline, CDR1 is SGHKS and CDR2 is YYEKEE (reference sequence). V was clipped by 4 bases and J by 2 bases, with 15 bases between them. CDR3 size: 15 residues. The CDR3 DNA reads TGTGCCAGCAGCCGTACAGGGTTAGGGAACTATGGCTACACCTTC. This codes for CASSRTGLGNYGYTF.

This CDR3 is CASSVATGGRSPGNTIYF. The CDR3 DNA sequence: TGTGCCAGCAGCGTAGCTACGGGGGGGAGATCCCCCGGAAACACCATATATTTT. The gene calls are TRBV9 and TRBJ1-3, with D maybe TRBD1 (5 bases). V lost 0 bases to trimming and J lost 4 bases, with 20 bases between them. The germline V gene encodes CDR1 SGDLS and CDR2 YYNGEE. CDR3 length: 18 amino acids.